This TCR beta chain stems from a study of T cell changes during pregnancy in multiple sclerosis. Germline V lookup: CDR1 LNHDA, CDR2 SQIVND (reference sequence). CDR3 length: 17 residues. The ends were cut back, 4 bases at V and 2 bases at J, with 19 bases in the middle. Profiled with immunoSEQ multiplex PCR; TCRdb holds only in-frame clones, not every one. Among around 77,000 clones, roughly 91% were seen once, and the ten largest hold less than 0.85%. The chain is built from TRBV19 and TRBJ2-3; no clear D. This material consisted of peripheral blood, taken in the third trimester of pregnancy. This sequence originates from a female donor in good health, enrolled as a control in a pregnancy study. The CDR3 is CASSRSLVETNTDTQYF. DNA of the CDR3: TGTGCCAGTAGTAGGTCCCTCGTAGAAACTAACACAGATACGCAGTATTTT.